These 18 T cell receptor beta chains were sequenced from one sample in a study of T-cell reconstitution after alpha-beta-depleted transplantation in children. Unique molecular identifiers were incorporated during preparation of the TCRbeta library. TCRdb passed the PCR reads through MiXCR, listing each CDR3 protein once. The repertoire consists of about 230,000 distinct CDR3 sequences, with approximately 12% occurring once and the leading ten covering approximately 2.4%. Source: PBMCs from the stem cell graft donor, taken from the stem cell graft. Source of these receptors: a human donor who donated a stem cell graft to a child with acute lymphoblastic leukemia.

V usage is TRBV14 and J usage is TRBJ2-1, with D perhaps TRBD1 (5 bases). Between the trimmed V and J ends, which lost 1 base and 4 bases, there was a span of 8 bases. CDR3 length equals 14 residues. Germline CDR1 reads SGHDN; CDR2 reads FVKESK. CDR3 sequence: CASSQVDSYNEQFF. CDR3 coding DNA: TGTGCCAGCAGCCAAGTCGACAGTTACAATGAGCAGTTCTTC.

This clonotype was seen many times. J is TRBJ1-5 and V is TRBV28; 7 positions match TRBD1. The CDR3 loop spans 16 amino acids. V lost 3 bases, J lost 2 bases, and 7 bases stayed unmatched. Germline V gene lookup returns CDR1 MDHEN and CDR2 SYDVKM. The CDR3 sequence: CASSFRKGAGNQPQHF. CDR3 sequence (DNA): TGTGCCAGCAGTTTCCGTAAGGGGGCCGGCAATCAGCCCCAGCATTTT.

This clonotype was seen ten or more times. The rearrangement joins TRBV28 to TRBJ2-2; 8 positions agree with TRBD1. CDR1 is MDHEN, CDR2 SYDVKM, per germline. Trimming took 3 bases from V and 1 from J; bases not matched to a gene: 16. This CDR3 region has 20 residues. CDR3: CASSFRRGEPGTGNTGELFF. DNA for the CDR3: TGTGCCAGCAGTTTCCGGCGAGGCGAACCCGGGACAGGGAACACCGGGGAGCTGTTTTTT.

The CDR3 bases are TGTGCCAGCAGCGGAGGAACCCAAGAGACCCAGTACTTC. It translates to CASSGGTQETQYF. The chain employs TRBV9 and TRBJ2-5; D is uncertain. Trimming took 3 bases from V and 1 from J, leaving 7 bases between them. The CDR3 covers 13 residues. From germline, CDR1 is SGDLS and CDR2 YYNGEE.

This clonotype was seen ten or more times. The chain recombines TRBV5-1 with TRBJ2-1; TRBD2 is a possible D gene (6 bases). Trimming shortened V by 3 bases and J by 14 bases, and 24 bases separated the two germline ends. From germline, CDR1 is SGHRS and CDR2 YFSETQ. This CDR3 comprises 15 residues. CDR3 DNA sequence: TGCGCCAGCAGCTCGACACTCGGTGATCAAAGGGAGGAGTTCTTC. This gives the protein CASSSTLGDQREEFF.

This clonotype was counted many times. This sequence joins TRBV5-6 and TRBJ1-2; tentative D call: TRBD1 (5 bases). CDR1 SGHDT and CDR2 YYEEEE come from the germline V gene. V was trimmed by 4 bases and J by 8 bases, leaving 18 bases between them. The length of the CDR3 is 14 residues. The CDR3 here is CASSPIGGGEGYTF. The DNA of the CDR3 is TGTGCCAGCAGCCCAATCGGGGGAGGAGAAGGCTACACCTTC.

This clonotype was seen many times. This rearrangement joins TRBV29-1 to TRBJ1-2; D is unresolved. V dropped 7 bases and J dropped 3 bases, with 9 bases sitting between them. Germline V gene data show CDR1 as SQVTM and CDR2 as ANQGSEA. This CDR3 has 11 amino acids. CDR3 region: CSAQAYYGYTF. CDR3 DNA sequence: TGCAGCGCCCAGGCCTACTATGGCTACACCTTC.

This clonotype has only a few counts. The rearrangement uses TRBV28 and TRBJ2-7; 10 bases fit TRBD2. Germline values: CDR1 MDHEN, CDR2 SYDVKM. The CDR3 totals 14 residues. Unmatched junction bases numbered 5, after V lost 6 bases and J lost 3 bases. The CDR3: CASRIGLADYEQYF. The CDR3 DNA reads as TGTGCCAGCAGAATAGGACTAGCGGACTACGAGCAGTACTTC.

The J gene is TRBJ2-3, the V gene TRBV6-1; D unclear. The germline V gene encodes CDR1 MNHNS and CDR2 SASEGT. The CDR3 has 16 residues. V shed 5 bases and J shed 0 bases, with 15 bases lying between them. The CDR3 region has the DNA TGTGCCAGCAGTCCCGACCGTTATAGTAGCACAGATACGCAGTATTTT. Translating gives CASSPDRYSSTDTQYF.

This clonotype was observed a few times. The chain is built from TRBV12-3 or TRBV12-4 and TRBJ2-7; 9 nucleotides match TRBD2. This CDR3 has 17 amino acids. V gave up 2 bases and J gave up 0 bases; unmatched junction bases: 8. The CDR3: CASSLRSGGKSSYEQYF. The CDR3 DNA reads TGTGCCAGCAGTTTAAGGAGCGGGGGGAAGAGCTCCTACGAGCAGTACTTC.

This clonotype occurred many times. The chain carries TRBV20-1 and TRBJ2-7; 8 nucleotides line up with TRBD1. The CDR3 has 14 residues. The germline V gene encodes CDR1 DFQATT and CDR2 SNEGSKA (reference sequence). V lost 0 bases to trimming and J lost 4 bases; unmatched junction nucleotides: 5. CDR3 nucleotides: TGCAGTGCTAGAGACCAGGGGGCCTTGTACGAGCAGTACTTC. Residues: CSARDQGALYEQYF.

V usage is TRBV4-3 and J usage is TRBJ2-2; 7 bases fit TRBD1. Losses at the gene ends were 8 bases for V and 3 bases for J; bases not matched to a gene: 6. Germline V gene sequence: CDR1 LGHNA, CDR2 YSLEER. This CDR3 region has 14 residues. For the CDR3, the DNA is TGCGCCAGCCGAGGGGGCTTGTACACCGGGGAGCTGTTTTTT. Its translation: CASRGGLYTGELFF.

At least ten counts were recorded for this clonotype. The chain links TRBV5-1 to TRBJ2-7; 9 nucleotides align to TRBD2. The CDR3 is 12 amino acids. The ends lost 4 bases at V and 7 bases at J; junction bases unmatched: 3. Germline V CDR1 and CDR2: SGHRS, YFSETQ. The CDR3 protein is CASSRSGGEQYF. In DNA form, the CDR3 reads TGCGCCAGCAGCCGGAGCGGGGGGGAGCAGTACTTC. Full variable domain (remainder filled in from reference TRBV5-1 and TRBJ2-7): KAGVTQTPRYLIKTRGQQVTLSCSPISGHRSVSWYQQTPGQGLQFLFEYFSETQRNKGNFPGRFSGRQFSNSRSEMNVSTLELGDSALYLCASSRSGGEQYFGPGTRLTVT.

In its sample, this clonotype was seen many times. This chain connects TRBV12-3 or TRBV12-4 to TRBJ1-5, with TRBD1 as a possible D gene (5 bases). V lost 8 bases and J 0 bases, leaving 11 bases between the germline ends. This CDR3 is 14 amino acids long. The CDR3 loop is CASAGVYSNQPQHF. The CDR3 bases are TGTGCCAGCGCGGGGGTGTATAGCAATCAGCCCCAGCATTTT.

This sequence joins TRBV12-3 or TRBV12-4 and TRBJ2-7; D possibly corresponds to TRBD2 (6 bases). V shed 1 base and J shed 6 bases, with 13 bases lying between them. This CDR3 comprises 14 residues. The CDR3 region is CASSLGSQAGEQYF. In nucleotides, the CDR3 is TGTGCCAGCAGTTTAGGATCCCAAGCGGGCGAGCAGTACTTC.

The CDR3 DNA reads TGTGCCAGTAGAGCAGGGTGGATGACTGAAGCTTTCTTT. Its translation: CASRAGWMTEAFF. The gene calls are TRBV19 and TRBJ1-1; weak D call: TRBD1 (5 bases). CDR1 is LNHDA, CDR2 SQIVND, per germline (reference sequence). The CDR3 contains 13 residues. Between the trimmed V and J ends, which lost 6 bases and 5 bases, there was a span of 13 bases.

This clonotype was detected many times. V usage is TRBV28 and J usage is TRBJ1-2, with D maybe TRBD1 (5 bases). This CDR3 has 14 residues. Germline V gene sequence: CDR1 MDHEN, CDR2 SYDVKM. V was cut by 8 bases and J by 7 bases, with 20 bases left in between. CDR3 residues: CASGGRDQTSGYTF. CDR3 in DNA: TGTGCCAGCGGAGGCCGGGACCAAACCTCTGGCTACACCTTC.

This clonotype occurred a few times. The chain links TRBV6-2 or TRBV6-3 to TRBJ1-1; the D gene is possibly TRBD1 (5 bases). Germline assignment: CDR1 MNHEY and CDR2 SVGEGT. Trimming removed 2 bases from V and 0 bases from J, with 13 bases in between. CDR3 length equals 16 residues. The CDR3 region is CASSYPQGSLNTEAFF. The CDR3 DNA is TGTGCCAGCAGTTACCCCCAGGGCTCTCTGAACACTGAAGCTTTCTTT.